What follows is one TCR beta chain and its context. This record comes from a study of regulatory T cells in long-lasting Graves disease. Time point indicated: newly diagnosed GD, antithyroid drugs for less than 3 months. Extracted RNA from PBMCs served as the source of the TCR library. Library construction for TCR beta used iRepertoire HTBI primers and Arm-PCR of CDR3 regions. TCRdb fed the multiplex PCR reads into MiXCR, producing one record per CDR3 protein. The data show roughly 520,000 distinct CDR3 sequences, with about 12% seen just once and around 10% held by the top ten. These records were also assigned to another study, of T cells in Graves' hyperthyroidism and ophthalmopathy. This second study says: If no ophthalmopathy progression occurred within 18 months, Graves' hyperthyroidism was stable.

Sequencing was performed on peripheral blood mononuclear cells (PBMCs), taken at new diagnosis, from a patient treated with antithyroid drugs. This TCR was recovered from a woman in her 30s with Graves disease.

The CDR3 protein is CASSPQTEPDNEQFF. CDR3 DNA sequence: TGTGCCAGCAGCCCTCAGACAGAGCCCGACAATGAGCAGTTCTTC. The chain combines TRBV3-1 with TRBJ2-1; D might be TRBD1 (5 bases). This CDR3 contains 15 residues. The germline V and J ends were trimmed by 4 bases and 5 bases, with 15 bases remaining between them. The V gene's germline CDR1 is LGHDT and CDR2 YNNKEL (reference sequence).